This T cell receptor (beta chain) derives from a study of blood T cell repertoires in COVID-19. Whole-study context: Samples came from the United States, Italy and Spain, spanning acute and convalescent COVID-19. PBMCs, B-cell-depleted T cells, or T cells provided the cDNA or gDNA that made up the material.

Germline V gene data show CDR1 as MDHEN and CDR2 as SYDVKM. The CDR3 is made up of 15 amino acids. With V trimmed by 5 bases and J by 2 bases, 7 bases remained unmatched. Methods used by the authors: Estimation of nucleated cell counts relied on the amplification of reference gene primers. Sequencing was performed with immunoSEQ multiplex PCR; in TCRdb, only in-frame clones are kept and a portion is missing. D and trimming come from the DNA, and the V and J calls and clone size come from that table. The sample has about 69,000 clones, roughly 79% seen once. The receptor's source is a human donor in a cohort sampled during active COVID-19. Sequenced material: peripheral blood. The chain links TRBV28 to TRBJ2-3, with 7 bases lining up with TRBD1. This CDR3 is CASSTRTGNTDTQYF. Written as DNA, the CDR3 is TGTGCCAGCAGTACGAGGACAGGTAACACAGATACGCAGTATTTT.